The next 17 T cell receptor beta chains were all read from a single sample in a study of cytomegalovirus exposure and HLA in healthy donors. The PCR used 60 Vbeta and 13 Jbeta primers. TCRdb's table, derived via immunoSEQ multiplex PCR, lists solely in-frame clones and lacks some. In the table there are 120,000 to 150,000 clones, roughly 76% of which are singletons. Input material: PBMCs. The receptor set was obtained from a female donor in good health and CMV-seronegative.

The gene calls are TRBV2 and TRBJ2-6, with 10 bases aligning to TRBD2. The V and J ends lost 0 bases and 0 bases, in that order; junction bases with no gene match: 2. The CDR3 has 18 amino acids. CDR1 SNHLY and CDR2 FYNNEI come from the germline V gene. The CDR3 protein is CASSEASGGASGANVLTF. Here the CDR3 DNA reads TGTGCCAGCAGTGAAGCCAGCGGGGGGGCCTCTGGGGCCAACGTCCTGACTTTC.

The chain recombines TRBV7-2 with TRBJ1-1; no clear D gene. CDR1 is SGHTA, CDR2 FQGNSA, per germline. This CDR3 contains 13 residues. Deletions cut 1 base from V and 1 base from J, with 4 bases between. CDR3 amino acids: CASSLERNTEAFF. CDR3 nucleotides: TGTGCCAGCAGCTTAGAGCGGAACACTGAAGCTTTCTTT.

This clone was seen a single time. V usage is TRBV5-4 and J usage is TRBJ1-2; 8 nucleotides match TRBD1. The J segment lost 4 bases and the V segment lost 7 bases, leaving 12 bases of the junction unmatched. This CDR3 is built from 15 residues. From germline, CDR1 is SGHNT and CDR2 YYREEE (reference sequence). This CDR3 is CASHAGGRKLYGYTF. The DNA of the CDR3 is TGTGCCAGCCACGCAGGGGGCCGAAAACTCTATGGCTACACCTTC.

V is TRBV28 and J is TRBJ1-6, with 7 positions matching TRBD1. With V trimmed by 8 bases and J by 6 bases, 10 bases remained unmatched. The CDR3 totals 15 residues. CDR1 is MDHEN and CDR2 is SYDVKM in the germline V gene. DNA for the CDR3: TGTGCCAGCGATCCGACGGCAGGGGGTAATTCACCCCTCCACTTT. Its protein is CASDPTAGGNSPLHF.

This clone was counted a few times. V and J are TRBV7-9 and TRBJ1-1; 8 nucleotides agree with TRBD1. CDR1 is SEHNR and CDR2 is FQNEAQ in the germline V gene (reference sequence). V dropped 4 bases and J dropped 0; count of bases not matched to a gene: 7. This CDR3 has 16 amino acids. DNA for the CDR3: TGTGCCAGCAGCTCGGACAGGGCCCCCATGAACACTGAAGCTTTCTTT. This encodes CASSSDRAPMNTEAFF.

The V call is TRBV28, the J call TRBJ1-1; D perhaps matches TRBD1 (6 bases). This CDR3 is built from 15 residues. The germline CDR1 and CDR2 sequences are MDHEN and SYDVKM. Trimming cost V 5 bases and J 0 bases, with 13 bases left between them. The CDR3 nucleotides read TGTGCCAGCAGTGCGCTAAGGACAGTGAACACTGAAGCTTTCTTT. This codes for CASSALRTVNTEAFF.

V is TRBV25-1 and J is TRBJ2-1; 10 nucleotides match TRBD2. This CDR3 spans 15 amino acids. V trimming: 1 base; J trimming: 10 bases; junction bases outside the gene matches: 7. The germline CDR1 and CDR2 sequences are MGHDK and SYGVNS. CDR3 nucleotide sequence: TGTGCCAGCAGTGAATCCAGCGGGGGGGCCTGGGAGCAGTTCTTC. It is translated as CASSESSGGAWEQFF.

This clone occurred a few times. This chain joins TRBV6-1 and TRBJ1-5; no definite D call. Germline assignment: CDR1 MNHNS and CDR2 SASEGT. The CDR3 is 10 amino acids. The V and J ends lost 7 bases and 5 bases respectively, with 3 bases between them. This CDR3 reads CASTDQPQHF. DNA of the CDR3: TGTGCCAGCACGGATCAGCCCCAGCATTTT.

This clone has more than one count but fewer than ten. This rearrangement joins TRBV6-5 to TRBJ1-2; perhaps TRBD1 as D (6 bases). The germline CDR1 and CDR2 sequences are MNHEY and SVGAGI. CDR3 length: 13 residues. V shed 4 bases and J shed 6 bases, with 12 bases lying between them. The CDR3 region is CASSSTGIDGYTF. DNA for the CDR3: TGTGCCAGCAGTTCTACAGGGATAGATGGCTACACCTTC.

The CDR3 DNA sequence: TGTGCCAGCAGTTTTGGGGGGGCGGGATCCTACGAGCAGTACTTC. This sequence encodes CASSFGGAGSYEQYF. The genes are TRBV28 and TRBJ2-7; perhaps TRBD2 as D (7 bases). V lost 3 bases, J lost 1 base, and 13 bases lay in between. Germline CDR1 is MDHEN and CDR2 is SYDVKM. The CDR3 sequence is 15 residues long.

This clone has just one count. This rearrangement joins TRBV6-5 to TRBJ1-1; 8 bases map to TRBD1. The CDR3 is 15 amino acids. Looked up from germline, CDR1 is MNHEY and CDR2 is SVGAGI. V trimming: 4 bases; J trimming: 1 base; junction bases outside the gene matches: 5. The CDR3 DNA reads as TGTGCCAGCAGTTCGGGGGACAGGAGGAACACTGAAGCTTTCTTT. It codes for CASSSGDRRNTEAFF.

The V gene is TRBV7-9, the J gene TRBJ2-3; 7 nucleotides line up with TRBD1. This CDR3 has 14 residues. Per germline, CDR1 SEHNR and CDR2 FQNEAQ (reference sequence). Losses at the gene ends were 3 bases for V and 5 bases for J; bases not matched to a gene: 5. CDR3 residues: CASSFGTVGDTQYF. CDR3 DNA: TGTGCCAGCAGCTTTGGGACAGTGGGAGATACGCAGTATTTT.

This clone was picked up a small number of times. The V call is TRBV19, the J call TRBJ1-1; weak D call: TRBD1 (5 bases). Germline V gene data show CDR1 as LNHDA and CDR2 as SQIVND (reference sequence). This CDR3 has 12 residues. Trimming pared 4 bases from V and 5 bases from J, leaving 8 bases between. The CDR3 reads CASSRRGTEAFF. Written as DNA, the CDR3 is TGTGCCAGTAGTAGGAGGGGAACTGAAGCTTTCTTT.

This chain connects TRBV5-5 to TRBJ2-7, with D maybe TRBD1 (5 bases). Between the trimmed V and J ends, which lost 0 bases and 4 bases, there was a span of 8 bases. Germline values: CDR1 SGHKS, CDR2 YYEKEE (reference sequence). This CDR3 has 13 residues. CDR3 residues: CASSLGQQYEQYF. CDR3 DNA: TGTGCCAGCAGCTTGGGACAGCAATACGAGCAGTACTTC.

V and J are TRBV4-1 and TRBJ1-6; 10 nucleotides agree with TRBD1. V dropped 0 bases and J dropped 4; count of bases not matched to a gene: 3. Germline V gene lookup returns CDR1 MGHRA and CDR2 YSYEKL. The CDR3 is 17 residues long. The CDR3 sequence: CASSQDKGQGYNSPLHF. The DNA of the CDR3 is TGCGCCAGCAGCCAAGATAAGGGACAGGGGTATAATTCACCCCTCCACTTT.

V and J are TRBV28 and TRBJ1-1, with D maybe TRBD1 (5 bases). The CDR3 totals 13 residues. Germline CDR1 MDHEN, CDR2 SYDVKM. V was shortened by 7 bases and J by 12 bases, with 21 bases between the two germline ends. The CDR3 region has the DNA TGTGCCAGCACCCCCCGGGGGGGACGGAAGTCTTTCTTT. This codes for CASTPRGGRKSFF.

CDR3 sequence (DNA): TGTGCCACCTCCCTCACCGGACACTTTGGGGCCAACGTCCTGACTTTC. Residues: CATSLTGHFGANVLTF. The V call is TRBV5-5, the J call TRBJ2-6; tentatively, D is TRBD1 (5 bases). This CDR3 spans 16 amino acids. Germline CDR1 and CDR2: SGHKS and YYEKEE (reference sequence). V was shortened by 9 bases and J by 3 bases, with 19 bases between the two germline ends.